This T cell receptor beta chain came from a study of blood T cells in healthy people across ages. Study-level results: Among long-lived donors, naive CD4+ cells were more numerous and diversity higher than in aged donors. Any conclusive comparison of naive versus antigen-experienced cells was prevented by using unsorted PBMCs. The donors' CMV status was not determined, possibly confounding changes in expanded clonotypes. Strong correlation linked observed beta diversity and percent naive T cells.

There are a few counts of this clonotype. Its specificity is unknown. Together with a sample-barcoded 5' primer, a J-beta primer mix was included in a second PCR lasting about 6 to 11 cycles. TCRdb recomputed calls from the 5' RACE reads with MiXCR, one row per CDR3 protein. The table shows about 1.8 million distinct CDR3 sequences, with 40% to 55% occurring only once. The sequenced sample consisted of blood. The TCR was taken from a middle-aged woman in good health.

The CDR3 coding sequence is TGTGCCAGCAGCGTAGGTATGCTGGGACTAGCGGGGGACAATGAGCAGTTCTTC. This encodes CASSVGMLGLAGDNEQFF. This chain connects TRBV9 to TRBJ2-1; 14 bases fit TRBD2. Losses at the gene ends were 0 bases for V and 5 bases for J; bases not matched to a gene: 7. The CDR3 spans 18 residues. The germline CDR1 and CDR2 sequences are SGDLS and YYNGEE.